This is a list of T cell receptor beta chains from one sample in a study of cytomegalovirus exposure and HLA in healthy donors. TCRdb keeps only in-frame clones here, not all; method: immunoSEQ multiplex PCR. The repertoire includes some 130,000 clones, roughly four fifths of them detected once, and about 11% sits in the top ten. Sequencing was performed on PBMCs. The source of these receptors is a male donor in good health and CMV-seropositive. The CDR3 runs from the conserved cysteine through the conserved F or W. The D gene is left open where the match is weak. Only part of the rows carry a size: once, few, many, or a class if the clone is expanded.

CDR3aa: CSVSPGGTDTQYF
CDR3nt: TGCAGCGTCTCTCCCGGGGGGACAGATACGCAGTATTTT
abundance: NA
j_gene: TRBJ2-3
d_gene: TRBD2
v_gene: TRBV29-1

CDR3aa: CATSSGGSAGRFF
CDR3nt: TGTGCCACCAGCAGCGGCGGGAGTGCCGGAAGGTTCTTC
abundance: NA
j_gene: TRBJ2-1
d_gene: TRBD2
v_gene: TRBV15

CDR3aa: CASSLIGVGELFF
CDR3nt: TGTGCCAGCAGCTTAATAGGGGTCGGGGAGCTGTTTTTT
abundance: NA
j_gene: TRBJ2-2
d_gene: NA
v_gene: TRBV7-3

CDR3aa: CASSLGVAQDREPQHF
CDR3nt: TGTGCCAGCAGCTTAGGAGTGGCACAGGACCGGGAGCCCCAGCATTTT
abundance: NA
j_gene: TRBJ1-5
d_gene: NA
v_gene: TRBV7-8

CDR3aa: CASSPGGRGATEQYF
CDR3nt: TGTGCCAGCAGCCCGGGGGGTCGGGGCGCCACTGAGCAGTACTTC
abundance: NA
j_gene: TRBJ2-7
d_gene: TRBD2
v_gene: TRBV11-2

CDR3aa: CASSYSPQGSSYEQYF
CDR3nt: TGTGCCAGCAGTTACTCTCCACAGGGCTCGTCCTACGAGCAGTACTTC
abundance: NA
j_gene: TRBJ2-7
d_gene: NA
v_gene: TRBV6-5

CDR3aa: CASSLGRGDYDYTF
CDR3nt: TGTGCCAGCAGTTTAGGGAGGGGCGACTATGACTACACCTTC
abundance: NA
j_gene: TRBJ1-2
d_gene: NA
v_gene: TRBV28

CDR3aa: CASSVTAVNSYEQYF
CDR3nt: TGTGCCAGCAGTGTAACAGCGGTTAACTCCTACGAGCAGTACTTC
abundance: NA
j_gene: TRBJ2-7
d_gene: NA
v_gene: TRBV2

CDR3aa: CASSMIPGSYEQYF
CDR3nt: TGTGCCAGTAGTATGATCCCAGGGTCATACGAGCAGTACTTC
abundance: NA
j_gene: TRBJ2-7
d_gene: NA
v_gene: TRBV19

CDR3aa: CASRDSPQETQYF
CDR3nt: TGTGCCAGCAGGGACAGCCCCCAAGAGACCCAGTACTTC
abundance: once
j_gene: TRBJ2-5
d_gene: NA
v_gene: TRBV5-6

CDR3aa: CAWRAAGNTEAFF
CDR3nt: TGTGCCTGGAGGGCCGCTGGGAACACTGAAGCTTTCTTT
abundance: NA
j_gene: TRBJ1-1
d_gene: NA
v_gene: TRBV30

CDR3aa: CASSFRDRSSPLHF
CDR3nt: TGTGCCAGCAGCTTCCGGGACAGATCTTCACCCCTCCACTTT
abundance: NA
j_gene: TRBJ1-6
d_gene: TRBD1
v_gene: TRBV28

CDR3aa: CASSYTGGALYTEAFF
CDR3nt: TGTGCCAGCAGCTATACAGGGGGGGCTCTTTACACTGAAGCTTTCTTT
abundance: NA
j_gene: TRBJ1-1
d_gene: TRBD1
v_gene: TRBV5-6

CDR3aa: CASSISGNNQPQHF
CDR3nt: TGTGCCAGTAGTATATCAGGGAACAATCAGCCCCAGCATTTT
abundance: NA
j_gene: TRBJ1-5
d_gene: NA
v_gene: TRBV19

CDR3aa: CASSPLGVTGELFF
CDR3nt: TGTGCCAGCTCACCCCTAGGAGTAACCGGGGAGCTGTTTTTT
abundance: NA
j_gene: TRBJ2-2
d_gene: NA
v_gene: TRBV18

CDR3aa: CASSLGQANQPQHF
CDR3nt: TGTGCCAGCAGCTTGGGACAGGCCAATCAGCCCCAGCATTTT
abundance: once
j_gene: TRBJ1-5
d_gene: NA
v_gene: TRBV5-6

CDR3aa: CASSLGAGGHEQYF
CDR3nt: TGTGCCAGCAGTTTAGGGGCAGGGGGCCACGAGCAGTACTTC
abundance: NA
j_gene: TRBJ2-7
d_gene: TRBD1
v_gene: TRBV27

CDR3aa: CATSRPTRYNEQFF
CDR3nt: TGTGCCACCTCGAGACCTACGAGGTACAATGAGCAGTTCTTC
abundance: NA
j_gene: TRBJ2-1
d_gene: NA
v_gene: TRBV28

CDR3aa: CASLVTDIQYF
CDR3nt: TGTGCCAGCTTAGTTACCGACATTCAGTACTTC
abundance: NA
j_gene: TRBJ2-4
d_gene: NA
v_gene: TRBV2

CDR3aa: CASTGTRHEQFF
CDR3nt: TGTGCCAGTACTGGGACTAGGCATGAGCAGTTCTTC
abundance: NA
j_gene: TRBJ2-1
d_gene: TRBD2
v_gene: TRBV7-8